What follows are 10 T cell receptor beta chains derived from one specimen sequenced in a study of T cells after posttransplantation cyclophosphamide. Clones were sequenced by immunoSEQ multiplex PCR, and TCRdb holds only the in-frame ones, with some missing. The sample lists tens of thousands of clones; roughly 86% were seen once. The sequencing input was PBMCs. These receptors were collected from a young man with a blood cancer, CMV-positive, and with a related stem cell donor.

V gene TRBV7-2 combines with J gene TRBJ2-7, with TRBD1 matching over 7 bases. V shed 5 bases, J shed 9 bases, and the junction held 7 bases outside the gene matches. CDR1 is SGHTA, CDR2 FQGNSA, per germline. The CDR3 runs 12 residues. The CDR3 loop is CASSGGYRGQYF. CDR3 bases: TGTGCCAGCAGCGGCGGGTACAGGGGGCAGTACTTC.

The CDR3 loop reads CASSPSTHPYEQYF. For the CDR3, the DNA is TGTGCCAGCAGTCCATCGACACACCCCTACGAGCAGTACTTC. The chain joins TRBV6-5 to TRBJ2-7, with D unresolved. Germline loops: CDR1 MNHEY, CDR2 SVGAGI. The germline V and J ends were trimmed by 5 bases and 2 bases, with 13 bases remaining between them. This CDR3 comprises 14 residues.

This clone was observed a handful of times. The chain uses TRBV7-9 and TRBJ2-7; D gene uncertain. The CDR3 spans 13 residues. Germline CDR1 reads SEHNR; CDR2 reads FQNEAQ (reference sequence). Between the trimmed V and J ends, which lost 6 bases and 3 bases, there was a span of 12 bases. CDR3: CASSYPSDYEQYF. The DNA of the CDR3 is TGTGCCAGCAGTTACCCCAGTGACTACGAGCAGTACTTC. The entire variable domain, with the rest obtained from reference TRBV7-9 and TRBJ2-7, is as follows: DTGVSQNPRHKITKRGQNVTFRCDPISEHNRLYWYRQTLGQGPEFLTYFQNEAQLEKSRLLSDRFSAERPKGSFSTLEIQRTEQGDSAMYLCASSYPSDYEQYFGPGTRLTVT.

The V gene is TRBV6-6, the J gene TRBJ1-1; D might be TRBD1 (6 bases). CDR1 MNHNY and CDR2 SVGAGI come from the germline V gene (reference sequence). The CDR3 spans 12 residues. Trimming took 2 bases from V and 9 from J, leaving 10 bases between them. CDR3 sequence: CASSYDRRKAFF. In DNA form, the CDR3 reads TGTGCCAGCAGTTACGACAGGCGTAAAGCTTTCTTT.

The CDR3 sequence: CASSFGGAGYTEAFF. The DNA of the CDR3 is TGTGCCAGCAGCTTCGGAGGGGCAGGGTACACTGAAGCTTTCTTT. This chain links TRBV7-9 with TRBJ1-1, with D possibly TRBD1 on 5 matching bases. Trimming stripped 3 bases from V and 3 bases from J, with 14 bases between. The CDR3 has 15 residues. Per germline, CDR1 SEHNR and CDR2 FQNEAQ (reference sequence). The full variable domain, completed using reference TRBV7-9 and TRBJ1-1, is DTGVSQNPRHKITKRGQNVTFRCDPISEHNRLYWYRQTLGQGPEFLTYFQNEAQLEKSRLLSDRFSAERPKGSFSTLEIQRTEQGDSAMYLCASSFGGAGYTEAFFGQGTRLTVV.

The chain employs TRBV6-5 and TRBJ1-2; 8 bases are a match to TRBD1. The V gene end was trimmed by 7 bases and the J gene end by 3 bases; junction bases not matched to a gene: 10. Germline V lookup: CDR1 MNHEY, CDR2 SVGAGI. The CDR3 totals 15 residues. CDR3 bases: TGTGCCAGCACCGATGTCGAGGACAGGGACTATGGCTACACCTTC. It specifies CASTDVEDRDYGYTF.

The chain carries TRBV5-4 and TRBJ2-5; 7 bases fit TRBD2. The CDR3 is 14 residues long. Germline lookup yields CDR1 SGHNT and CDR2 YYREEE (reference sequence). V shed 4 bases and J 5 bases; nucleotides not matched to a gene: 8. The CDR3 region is CASSQSGTPETQYF. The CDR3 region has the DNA TGTGCCAGCAGCCAGAGCGGGACTCCGGAGACCCAGTACTTC.

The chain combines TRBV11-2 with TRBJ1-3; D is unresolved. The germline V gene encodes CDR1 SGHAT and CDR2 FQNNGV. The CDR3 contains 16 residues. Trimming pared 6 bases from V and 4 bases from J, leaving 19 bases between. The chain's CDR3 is CASSSRTVRGGNTIYF. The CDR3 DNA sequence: TGTGCCAGCAGTAGTCGGACCGTTCGGGGAGGAAACACCATATATTTT.

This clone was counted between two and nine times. CDR3 in DNA: TGTGCCAGTAGCCTGCCGAGGACTGGAAACACCATATATTTT. As protein: CASSLPRTGNTIYF. V and J are TRBV19 and TRBJ1-3; D ambiguous. The CDR3 covers 14 residues. V was trimmed by 6 bases and J by 2 bases, leaving 11 bases between them. CDR1 and CDR2 (germline): LNHDA, SQIVND (reference sequence). Based on the CDR3 plus reference TRBV19 and TRBJ1-3, the full variable domain is DGGITQSPKYLFRKEGQNVTLSCEQNLNHDAMYWYRQDPGQGLRLIYYSQIVNDFQKGDIAEGYSVSREKKESFPLTVTSAQKNPTAFYLCASSLPRTGNTIYFGEGSWLTVV.

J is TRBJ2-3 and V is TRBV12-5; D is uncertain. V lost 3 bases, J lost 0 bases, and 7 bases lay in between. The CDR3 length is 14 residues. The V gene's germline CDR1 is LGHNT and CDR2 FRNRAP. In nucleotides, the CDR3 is TGTGCTAGTGGTTTTACTCCGAGCACAGATACGCAGTATTTT. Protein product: CASGFTPSTDTQYF.